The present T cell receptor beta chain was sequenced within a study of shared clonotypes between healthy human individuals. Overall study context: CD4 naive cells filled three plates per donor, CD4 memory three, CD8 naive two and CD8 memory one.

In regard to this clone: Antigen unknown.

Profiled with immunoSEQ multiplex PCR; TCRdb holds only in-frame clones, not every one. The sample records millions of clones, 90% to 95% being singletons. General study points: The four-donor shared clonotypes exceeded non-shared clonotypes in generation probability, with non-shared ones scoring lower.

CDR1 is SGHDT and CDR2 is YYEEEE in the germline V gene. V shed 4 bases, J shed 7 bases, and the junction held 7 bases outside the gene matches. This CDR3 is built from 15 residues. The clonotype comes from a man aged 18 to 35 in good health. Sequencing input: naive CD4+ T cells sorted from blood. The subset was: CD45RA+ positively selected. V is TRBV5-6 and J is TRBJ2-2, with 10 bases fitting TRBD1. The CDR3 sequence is CASSRDRGFDGELFF. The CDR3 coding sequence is TGTGCCAGCAGCCGGGACAGGGGTTTTGACGGGGAGCTGTTTTTT.